The entry below gives a single T cell receptor beta chain sequence along with its context. The germline V gene encodes CDR1 SNHLY and CDR2 FYNNEI. There are 11 residues in the CDR3. The V gene lost 8 bases and the J gene lost 4 bases, with 6 bases spanning the gap. The data stem from a study of CD8 T cells in Susac syndrome. Study context: Each patient with Susac syndrome, at the time of blood draw, was therapy-naive, on corticosteroids, or on intravenous immunoglobulin alone.

RNA in amounts of roughly 0.5 to 1 ug was reverse transcribed with random hexamers. It was immunoSEQ multiplex PCR that amplified TCR beta CDR3 across 54 Vbeta and 13 Jbeta. TCRdb recomputed calls from the immunoSEQ multiplex PCR reads with MiXCR, one row per CDR3 protein. Of under 200,000 distinct CDR3 sequences in the sample, approximately 94% were seen once. Material for sequencing was CD4+ T cells from PBMCs. This clonotype was obtained from a human donor with Susac syndrome. The chain recombines TRBV2 with TRBJ2-1; D is possibly TRBD2 (6 bases). DNA for the CDR3: TGTGCCAGCGGGGGGTACAATGAGCAGTTCTTC. It encodes CASGGYNEQFF.